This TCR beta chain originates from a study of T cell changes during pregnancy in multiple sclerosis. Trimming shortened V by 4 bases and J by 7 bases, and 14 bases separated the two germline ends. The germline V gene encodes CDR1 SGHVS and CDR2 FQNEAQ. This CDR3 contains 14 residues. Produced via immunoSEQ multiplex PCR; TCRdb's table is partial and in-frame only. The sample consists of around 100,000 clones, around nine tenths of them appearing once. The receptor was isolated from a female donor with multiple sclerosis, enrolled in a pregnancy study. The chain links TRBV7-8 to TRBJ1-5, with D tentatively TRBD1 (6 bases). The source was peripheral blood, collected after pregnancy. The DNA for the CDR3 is TGTGCCAGCAGCTCATGGGACACAACCCAGCCCCAGCATTTT. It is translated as CASSSWDTTQPQHF.